A selection of T cell receptor beta chains follows, all from one sample in a study of shared clonotypes between healthy human individuals. Assay used: immunoSEQ multiplex PCR; TCRdb lists only in-frame clones, some missing. The sample has over 950,000 clones, approximately 80% seen once. Material for sequencing was memory CD4+ T cells from PBMCs. These receptors all stem from a man between 18 and 29 years old in good health. Some clones in this sample may be carry-over from other donors' samples. Both conserved end residues are part of each CDR3. D genes are given only for firm matches. A clone size is listed for some rows: how often the clone was seen (once, few, many), or a class if it is expanded.

j_call | v_call | clone_size | d_call | cdr3_nt | cdr3_aa
TRBJ2-6 | TRBV6-1 | - | TRBD1 | TGTGCCAGCAGTGCGGACAGGGGGTCGGTCTCTGGGGCCAACGTCCTGACTTTC | CASSADRGSVSGANVLTF
TRBJ1-2 | TRBV6-4 | - | - | TGTGCCAGCAGCCCCGATGGAACCTATGGCTACACCTTC | CASSPDGTYGYTF
TRBJ2-6 | TRBV7-8 | - | - | TGTGCCAGCAGCCCGAGCCGGGCGGGCTCTGGGGCCAACGTCCTGACTTTC | CASSPSRAGSGANVLTF
TRBJ2-1 | TRBV19 | - | TRBD2 | TGTGCCAGTAGTACGCACCTAGCGGGTGAGCAGTTCTTC | CASSTHLAGEQFF
TRBJ2-5 | TRBV9 | - | TRBD2 | TGTGCCAGCAGCCCGAGGACTAGCGGGAGGGCCTCTCAAGAGACCCAGTACTTC | CASSPRTSGRASQETQYF
TRBJ1-2 | TRBV10-3 | - | - | TGTGCCATCAGTGAGTCGTCCCCCAGGCGGATCTATGGCTACACCTTC | CAISESSPRRIYGYTF
TRBJ2-5 | TRBV5-1 | once | - | TGCGCCAGCAGCTTGTTGGGAGGAGAGACCCAGTACTTC | CASSLLGGETQYF
TRBJ2-7 | TRBV5-1 | few | - | TGCGCCAGCAGCTTAGGGGACTACGAGCAGTACTTC | CASSLGDYEQYF
TRBJ2-2 | TRBV19 | - | TRBD2 | TGTGCCAGTAGTACCAGACTAGCGGGAGTTGAGGAGCTGTTTTTT | CASSTRLAGVEELFF
TRBJ2-1 | TRBV10-2 | - | - | TGCGCCAGCAGTGCGAGCGGCAATGAGCAGTTCTTC | CASSASGNEQFF
TRBJ2-7 | TRBV7-8 | - | - | TGTGCCAGCAGCTCCCGGGCCAATAGGGGCGAGCAGTACTTC | CASSSRANRGEQYF
TRBJ2-4 | TRBV11-2 | once | - | TGTGCCAGCAGCTTAGGCCAAAACATTCAGTACTTC | CASSLGQNIQYF
TRBJ2-7 | TRBV5-1 | - | TRBD2 | TGCGCCAGCAGCTTGGACCGACTAGCGGGGTACGAGCAGTACTTC | CASSLDRLAGYEQYF
TRBJ2-3 | TRBV29-1 | - | TRBD1 | TGCAGCGTTCGTCCGGGACAGGGCACAGATACGCAGTATTTT | CSVRPGQGTDTQYF
TRBJ2-5 | TRBV2 | - | TRBD2 | TGTGCCAGCAGTGAAGCGGCCGTAACGGGAGGGCCGTGGGAGACCCAGTACTTC | CASSEAAVTGGPWETQYF
TRBJ2-6 | TRBV5-1 | few | - | TGCGCCAGCAGCTTCAGGGAGGCTGGGGCCAACGTCCTGACTTTC | CASSFREAGANVLTF
TRBJ1-2 | TRBV5-5 | once | TRBD1 | TGTGCCAGCAGCCCCTACCCCGGGACAGCCGCTTTGGCCTACACCTTC | CASSPYPGTAALAYTF
TRBJ1-3 | TRBV2 | - | - | TGTGCCAGCAGTCGGGCGTCCGGAAACACCATATATTTT | CASSRASGNTIYF
TRBJ2-2 | TRBV10-3 | - | TRBD1 | TGTGCCACCCGACAGGGGGGCACCGGGGAGCTGTTTTTT | CATRQGGTGELFF
TRBJ1-5 | TRBV10-3 | few | - | TGTGCCACACGGGGGGGCAGGGTCGATCAGCCCCAGCATTTT | CATRGGRVDQPQHF
TRBJ2-5 | TRBV5-1 | - | - | TGCGCCAGCAGCCTAATGGGGAGTCAAGAGACCCAGTACTTC | CASSLMGSQETQYF
TRBJ1-2 | TRBV7-2 | - | TRBD1 | TGTGCCAGCAGCCTCCGACAGGGTGGCTACACCTTC | CASSLRQGGYTF
TRBJ2-2 | TRBV7-3 | - | - | TGTGCCAGCAGCTTAGGCTCAAACACCGGGGAGCTGTTTTTT | CASSLGSNTGELFF
TRBJ2-1 | TRBV7-6 | - | TRBD2 | TGTGCCAGCAGCCCCATTGTGGCTAGCGGGAGCCGGGACCGCAATGAGCAGTTCTTC | CASSPIVASGSRDRNEQFF
TRBJ2-1 | TRBV7-2 | - | TRBD2 | TGTGCCAGCAGCCAAATGAGGGGACTAGCCCCCTACAATGAGCAGTTCTTC | CASSQMRGLAPYNEQFF
TRBJ2-7 | TRBV5-4 | few | TRBD2 | TGTGCCAGCAGCCTCGGACTAGCGGGAGGGCCCTCCTACGAGCAGTACTTC | CASSLGLAGGPSYEQYF
TRBJ2-7 | TRBV10-2 | - | - | TGCGCCAGCAGTGGCTTCGTCGTGGGGAGCTCCTACGAGCAGTACTTC | CASSGFVVGSSYEQYF
TRBJ2-2 | TRBV15 | few | - | TGTGCCACCAGCAGGAGAGGGAACACCGGGGAGCTGTTTTTT | CATSRRGNTGELFF
TRBJ2-3 | TRBV11-2 | once | - | TGTGCCAGCAGCGCAGTCTTCGGTACTAGCACAGATACGCAGTATTTT | CASSAVFGTSTDTQYF
TRBJ2-7 | TRBV18 | - | - | TGTGCCAGCTCACCGACGGCAGGCAGGTTAGGCGAGCAGTACTTC | CASSPTAGRLGEQYF
TRBJ2-2 | TRBV28 | once | - | TGTGCCAGCACCCCCGGGGGTTCCGGGGAGCTGTTTTTT | CASTPGGSGELFF
TRBJ2-7 | TRBV6-5 | - | - | TGTGCCAGCAGTTCCTGGTACGAGCAGTACTTC | CASSSWYEQYF
TRBJ2-7 | TRBV7-6 | once | - | TGTGCCAGCAGCCCTCGTTTCAGCGCCTACGAGCAGTACTTC | CASSPRFSAYEQYF
TRBJ2-6 | TRBV14 | - | - | TGTGCCAGCAGCTTCGGTGGTTACCGCTCTGGGGCCAACGTCCTGACTTTC | CASSFGGYRSGANVLTF
TRBJ2-5 | TRBV30 | once | - | TGTGCCTGGACCGACCGACAGGTGCAAGAGACCCAGTACTTC | CAWTDRQVQETQYF
TRBJ1-3 | TRBV5-6 | - | - | TGTGCCAGCAGCACAGGCAGGGGACGCGAATACGGCACCATATATTTT | CASSTGRGREYGTIYF
TRBJ1-5 | TRBV5-1 | - | - | TGCGCCAGCAGCTTGGATGGGATCAATCAGCCCCAGCATTTT | CASSLDGINQPQHF
TRBJ1-4 | TRBV7-9 | - | TRBD1 | TGTGCCAGCAGCGTTGGCTATCGGGACAGTCCTGAAAAACTGTTTTTT | CASSVGYRDSPEKLFF
TRBJ2-7 | TRBV27 | - | - | TGTGCCAGCAGTTTTGGGGCAGGGCCCTTTACCTACGAGCAGTACTTC | CASSFGAGPFTYEQYF
TRBJ2-5 | TRBV15 | - | - | TGTGCCACCAGCATAAGGTTTATGTACCAAGAGACCCAGTACTTC | CATSIRFMYQETQYF
TRBJ1-2 | TRBV9 | - | - | TGTGCCAGCAGCGGCGGGACACCGCGAGACTTCCTCTATGGCTACACCTTC | CASSGGTPRDFLYGYTF
TRBJ2-5 | TRBV19 | - | - | TGTGCCAGTAGTAAGGGGACACTACAAGAGACCCAGTACTTC | CASSKGTLQETQYF
TRBJ1-4 | TRBV28 | - | - | TGTGCCAGCAGTCCCACCCATGGCGGTAATGAAAAACTGTTTTTT | CASSPTHGGNEKLFF
TRBJ1-1 | TRBV27 | - | - | TGTGCCAGCGCGAGGGGATCGTATGGAACTGAAGCTTTCTTT | CASARGSYGTEAFF
TRBJ2-1 | TRBV5-6 | - | - | TGTGCCAGCAGCTTGCGCGGTTCCTACAATGAGCAGTTCTTC | CASSLRGSYNEQFF
TRBJ1-5 | TRBV7-2 | - | - | TGTGCCAGCAGCTTAAGGATAGGGGGGCAGCCCCAGCATTTT | CASSLRIGGQPQHF
TRBJ1-5 | TRBV6-5 | many | - | TGTGCCAGCGGGCAGGTTAGCAATCAGCCCCAGCATTTT | CASGQVSNQPQHF
TRBJ1-2 | TRBV28 | few | - | TGTGCCAGCAGTTTATCGGGGGCTAACTATGGCTACACCTTC | CASSLSGANYGYTF
TRBJ2-2 | TRBV4-2 | - | - | TGTGCCAGCAGCCAATATCTCGGGCAAGCAACGAACACCGGGGAGCTGTTTTTT | CASSQYLGQATNTGELFF
TRBJ1-5 | TRBV30 | - | - | TGTGCCTGGAAGGGGGGCTCCCAGGGAGGCCAGCCCCAGCATTTT | CAWKGGSQGGQPQHF
TRBJ2-1 | TRBV7-6 | - | - | TGTGCCAGCAGCCCTAAGTCCCGGGGCAATGAGCAGTTCTTC | CASSPKSRGNEQFF
TRBJ2-5 | TRBV5-1 | - | TRBD2 | TGCGCCAGCAGCTTGCTACCAGCGGGAATGCCGGGGGAGACCCAGTACTTC | CASSLLPAGMPGETQYF
TRBJ2-2 | TRBV7-2 | - | - | TGTGCCAGCAGCTTAGGGCGGGCCGGGGAGCTGTTTTTT | CASSLGRAGELFF
TRBJ1-5 | TRBV6-6 | - | - | TGTGCCAGCAGTTACACCTTGGTCGGTCAGCCCCAGCATTTT | CASSYTLVGQPQHF
TRBJ1-3 | TRBV19 | - | - | TGTGCCAGTAGTATGACCCGTCCGGGGGCACTCGGAAACACCATATATTTT | CASSMTRPGALGNTIYF
TRBJ2-3 | TRBV25-1 | few | - | TGTGCCAGCAGTGACAGGGCGCGCACAGATACGCAGTATTTT | CASSDRARTDTQYF
TRBJ2-7 | TRBV11-1 | - | - | TGTGCCAGCAGCTCTATAGACATTCCCTACGAGCAGTACTTC | CASSSIDIPYEQYF
TRBJ1-1 | TRBV7-3 | - | - | TGTGCCAGCAGCTTAAGGGGGATAGGAAACACTGAAGCTTTCTTT | CASSLRGIGNTEAFF